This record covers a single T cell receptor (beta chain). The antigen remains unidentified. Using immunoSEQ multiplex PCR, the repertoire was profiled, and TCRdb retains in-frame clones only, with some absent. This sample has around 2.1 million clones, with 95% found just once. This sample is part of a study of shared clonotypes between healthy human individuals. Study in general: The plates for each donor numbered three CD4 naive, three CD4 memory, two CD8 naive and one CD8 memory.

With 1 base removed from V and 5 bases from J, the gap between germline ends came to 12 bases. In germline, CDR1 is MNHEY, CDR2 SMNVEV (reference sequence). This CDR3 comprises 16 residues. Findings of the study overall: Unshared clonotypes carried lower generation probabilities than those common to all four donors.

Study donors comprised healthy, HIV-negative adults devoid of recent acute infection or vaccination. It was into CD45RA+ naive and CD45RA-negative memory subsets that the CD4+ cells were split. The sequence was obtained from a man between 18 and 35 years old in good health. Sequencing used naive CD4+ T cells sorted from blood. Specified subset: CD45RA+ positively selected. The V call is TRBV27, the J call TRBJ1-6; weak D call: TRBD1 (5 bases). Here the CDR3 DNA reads TGTGCCAGCAGTTTATTGGTGGCAGGGAATAATTCACCCCTCCACTTT. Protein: CASSLLVAGNNSPLHF.